The 10 T cell receptor beta chains reported below all come from one sample, sequenced in a study of shared clonotypes between healthy human individuals. The table came from immunoSEQ multiplex PCR; TCRdb's copy has only in-frame clones and leaves some out. In the table there are around 2.1 million clones, under 97% of which are singletons. The sequenced sample was naive CD4+ T cells sorted from blood. Stated subset: CD45RA+ positively selected. These receptor sequences come from a man between 18 and 29 years old in good health.

This clone was recorded a few times. The CDR3 nucleotides are TGTGCCAGCAGTGACCCTGACAGACCCCTCTTCACCCTCCACTTT. Its protein is CASSDPDRPLFTLHF. This chain joins TRBV6-1 and TRBJ1-6, with D perhaps matching TRBD1 (5 bases). The V end lost 3 bases, the J end lost 14 bases, and 20 bases lay between the germline ends. There are 15 residues in the CDR3. Germline assignment: CDR1 MNHNS and CDR2 SASEGT.

V gene TRBV6-5 combines with J gene TRBJ2-7, with D possibly TRBD2 on 5 matching bases. This CDR3 has 14 amino acids. Germline CDR1 MNHEY, CDR2 SVGAGI. The V and J ends lost 0 bases and 3 bases respectively, with 9 bases between them. This chain's CDR3 is CASSYSRESYEQYF. The CDR3 nucleotides are TGTGCCAGCAGTTACTCGAGGGAGAGCTACGAGCAGTACTTC.

The genes are TRBV7-2 and TRBJ2-3; TRBD2 aligns across 11 bases. The CDR3 loop spans 16 amino acids. V lost 1 base, J lost 5 bases, and 5 bases stayed unmatched. CDR1 and CDR2 (germline): SGHTA, FQGNSA. Here the CDR3 reads CASSLVGGLAGDTQYF. In DNA, the CDR3 is TGTGCCAGCAGCTTAGTTGGAGGACTAGCGGGAGATACGCAGTATTTT.

The chain couples TRBV6-1 to TRBJ1-2; no clear D gene. V was pared by 2 bases and J by 8 bases, with 21 bases between. This CDR3 spans 16 amino acids. The germline gives CDR1 MNHNS, CDR2 SASEGT. As DNA, the CDR3 is TGTGCCAGCAGTGAAAACGAGCCTTTTCTCGGAGGAGGCTACACCTTC. It specifies CASSENEPFLGGGYTF.

V and J are TRBV15 and TRBJ1-5, with D perhaps TRBD1 (5 bases). The CDR3 totals 14 residues. The germline gives CDR1 LNHNV, CDR2 YYDKDF (reference sequence). V gave up 0 bases and J gave up 10 bases, with 13 bases separating them. The CDR3 bases are TGTGCCACCAGCAGAGAACTGTGGGGCCTTCCCCAGCATTTT. Residues: CATSRELWGLPQHF.

This clone was found once. V usage is TRBV30 and J usage is TRBJ2-1; D is ambiguous. This CDR3 region has 13 residues. The V gene lost 4 bases and the J gene lost 2 bases, with 9 bases spanning the gap. Germline assignment: CDR1 GTSNPN and CDR2 SVGIG (reference sequence). CDR3 loop: CAWKRRTYNEQFF. Here the CDR3 DNA reads TGTGCCTGGAAGAGGCGGACCTACAATGAGCAGTTCTTC.

The chain employs TRBV6-5 and TRBJ1-6, with a weak D call TRBD1 (6 bases). Trimming took 5 bases from V and 5 from J, leaving 13 bases between them. Germline V gives CDR1 MNHEY, CDR2 SVGAGI. The CDR3 contains 15 residues. CDR3 in amino acids: CASSRGRQDNSPLHF. The CDR3 coding sequence is TGTGCCAGCAGTCGGGGGCGCCAGGATAATTCACCCCTCCACTTT.

The genes are TRBV7-9 and TRBJ2-7; D unclear. CDR1 and CDR2 from the germline V gene are SEHNR and FQNEAQ (reference sequence). The V and J ends lost 5 bases and 1 base respectively, with 15 bases between them. CDR3 length equals 15 residues. CDR3 protein: CASSPQTGLSYEQYF. In DNA form, the CDR3 reads TGTGCCAGCAGCCCTCAGACTGGCCTTTCCTACGAGCAGTACTTC.

The chain employs TRBV9 and TRBJ2-3, with a tentative D call TRBD1 (5 bases). This CDR3 is 16 amino acids long. Trimming took 0 bases from V and 0 from J, leaving 11 bases between them. Germline assignment: CDR1 SGDLS and CDR2 YYNGEE. CDR3 sequence: CASSVGGWESTDTQYF. The CDR3 DNA sequence: TGTGCCAGCAGCGTAGGGGGCTGGGAAAGCACAGATACGCAGTATTTT.

The chain combines TRBV19 with TRBJ2-2, with a weak D call TRBD2 (5 bases). Trimming removed 5 bases from V and 2 bases from J, with 21 bases in between. Germline CDR1 is LNHDA and CDR2 is SQIVND (reference sequence). The CDR3 sequence is 18 residues long. CDR3 coding DNA: TGTGCCAGTAGTTCCCCGGGATCTTACTTACAAAACACCGGGGAGCTGTTTTTT. It encodes CASSSPGSYLQNTGELFF.